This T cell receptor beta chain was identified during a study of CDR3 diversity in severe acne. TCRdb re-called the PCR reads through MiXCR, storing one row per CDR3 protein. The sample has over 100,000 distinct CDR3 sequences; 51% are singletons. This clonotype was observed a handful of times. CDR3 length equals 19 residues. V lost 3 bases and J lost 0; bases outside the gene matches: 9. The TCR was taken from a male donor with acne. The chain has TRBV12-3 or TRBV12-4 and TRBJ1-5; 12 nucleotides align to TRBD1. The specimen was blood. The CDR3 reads CASSLIRRDRGLSNQPQHF. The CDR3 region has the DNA TGTGCCAGCAGTTTGATCAGGCGGGACAGGGGGCTTAGCAATCAGCCCCAGCATTTT.